The 6 T cell receptor beta chains presented below share a single source sample, sequenced in a study of T cell changes during pregnancy in multiple sclerosis. Using immunoSEQ multiplex PCR, the repertoire was profiled, and TCRdb retains in-frame clones only, with some absent. This sample yields about 93,000 clones, of which around 94% are seen a single time; approximately 2.2% belongs to the top ten. Sample: peripheral blood, taken after pregnancy. The receptors shown here come from a female donor with multiple sclerosis, enrolled in a pregnancy study.

V gene TRBV5-1 combines with J gene TRBJ2-5; D call uncertain. The CDR3 runs to 14 residues. Germline CDR1 reads SGHRS; CDR2 reads YFSETQ. V gave up 0 bases and J gave up 1 base, with 7 bases separating them. The CDR3 is CASSLANTQETQYF. In DNA form, the CDR3 reads TGCGCCAGCAGCTTGGCCAACACCCAAGAGACCCAGTACTTC.

The chain links TRBV29-1 to TRBJ1-5; 7 nucleotides agree with TRBD1. Germline V gene lookup returns CDR1 SQVTM and CDR2 ANQGSEA. The V segment lost 5 bases and the J segment 3 bases; nucleotides outside the gene matches: 4. The CDR3 runs 13 residues. CDR3 nucleotides: TGCAGCGTTCTAGACAGGGTCAATCAGCCCCAGCATTTT. It codes for CSVLDRVNQPQHF.

The chain combines TRBV29-1 with TRBJ1-1, with TRBD1 matching 7 bases. Germline V CDR1 and CDR2: SQVTM, ANQGSEA. V lost 6 bases to trimming and J lost 3 bases; unmatched junction nucleotides: 10. The CDR3 has 14 amino acids. The CDR3 here is CSVLRQGGYTEAFF. CDR3 bases: TGCAGCGTACTACGACAGGGAGGATACACTGAAGCTTTCTTT.

The V gene is TRBV18, the J gene TRBJ2-5, with TRBD2 matching over 7 bases. This CDR3 spans 17 amino acids. J lost 5 bases, V lost 1 base, and 13 bases had no gene match. Germline CDR1 reads KGHSH; CDR2 reads LQKENI. The CDR3 loop is CASSPLNLAGVGETQYF. CDR3 nucleotide sequence: TGTGCCAGCTCACCACTTAACCTCGCGGGAGTGGGGGAGACCCAGTACTTC.

The rearrangement joins TRBV7-8 to TRBJ2-7; D might be TRBD1 (6 bases). V lost 5 bases and J 2 bases, leaving 13 bases between the germline ends. Germline assignment: CDR1 SGHVS and CDR2 FQNEAQ. CDR3 length: 14 residues. This CDR3 is CASSGHRVAYEQYF. DNA of the CDR3: TGTGCCAGCAGCGGTCACAGGGTGGCCTACGAGCAGTACTTC.

This clone was seen a handful of times. J is TRBJ2-1 and V is TRBV27, with 8 bases that match TRBD2. After removal of 6 bases from V and 6 bases from J, the junction contained 7 bases not matched to a gene. Germline loops: CDR1 MNHEY, CDR2 SMNVEV (reference sequence). This CDR3 is built from 14 residues. CDR3 sequence: CASSPGGGINEQFF. Written as DNA, the CDR3 is TGTGCCAGCAGCCCGGGGGGGGGCATCAATGAGCAGTTCTTC.